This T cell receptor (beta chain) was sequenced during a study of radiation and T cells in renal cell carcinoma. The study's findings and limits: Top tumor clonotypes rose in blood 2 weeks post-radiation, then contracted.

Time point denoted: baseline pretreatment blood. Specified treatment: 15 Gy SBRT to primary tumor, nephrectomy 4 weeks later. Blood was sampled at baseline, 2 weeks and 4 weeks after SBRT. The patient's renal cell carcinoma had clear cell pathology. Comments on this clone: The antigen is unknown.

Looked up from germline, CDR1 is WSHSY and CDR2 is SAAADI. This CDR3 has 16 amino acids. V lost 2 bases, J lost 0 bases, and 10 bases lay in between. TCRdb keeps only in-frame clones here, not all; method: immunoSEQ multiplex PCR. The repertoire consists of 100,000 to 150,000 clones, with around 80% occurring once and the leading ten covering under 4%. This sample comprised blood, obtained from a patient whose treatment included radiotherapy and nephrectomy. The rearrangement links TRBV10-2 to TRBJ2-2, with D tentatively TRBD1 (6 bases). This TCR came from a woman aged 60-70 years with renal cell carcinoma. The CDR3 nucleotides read TGCGCCAGCAGTGAGCGGGACACAGCGAACACCGGGGAGCTGTTTTTT. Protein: CASSERDTANTGELFF.